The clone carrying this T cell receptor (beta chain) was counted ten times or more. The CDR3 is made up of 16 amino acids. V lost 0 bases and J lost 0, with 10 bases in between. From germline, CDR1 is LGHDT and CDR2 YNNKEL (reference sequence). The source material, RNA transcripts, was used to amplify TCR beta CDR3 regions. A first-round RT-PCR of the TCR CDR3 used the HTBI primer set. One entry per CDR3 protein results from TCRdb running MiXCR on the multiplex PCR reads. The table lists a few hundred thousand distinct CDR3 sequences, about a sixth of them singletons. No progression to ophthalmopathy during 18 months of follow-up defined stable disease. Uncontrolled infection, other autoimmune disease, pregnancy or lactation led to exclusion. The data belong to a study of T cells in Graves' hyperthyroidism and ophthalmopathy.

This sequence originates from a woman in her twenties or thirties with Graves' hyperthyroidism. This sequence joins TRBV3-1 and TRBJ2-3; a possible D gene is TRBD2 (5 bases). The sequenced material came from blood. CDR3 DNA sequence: TGTGCCAGCAGCCAAGATGTCCTAGCTAGCACAGATACGCAGTATTTT. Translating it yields CASSQDVLASTDTQYF.